Presented here are 5 T cell receptor beta chains from one specimen sequenced in a study of cytomegalovirus exposure and HLA in healthy donors. Primers for the PCR totalled 60 Vbeta and 13 Jbeta. Assay: immunoSEQ multiplex PCR; the TCRdb copy retains only in-frame clones and omits some. The repertoire holds 150,000 to 200,000 clones, with around 73% as singletons. The sample comprised PBMCs. The receptors stem from a male donor in good health and CMV-seronegative.

The chain joins TRBV21-1 to TRBJ1-3; the DNA was not used to check the table's D call, TRBD1. TRBV21-1 is described as a pseudogene. The CDR3 covers 14 residues. CDR3 in amino acids: CAGTRQGAGNTIYF. The CDR3 DNA reads TGTGCCGGGACCAGACAGGGGGCTGGAAACACCATATATTTT.

The chain has TRBV6-1 and TRBJ1-4, with 7 positions matching TRBD1. CDR1 and CDR2 (germline): MNHNS, SASEGT. The length of the CDR3 is 14 residues. Trimming cost V 7 bases and J 7 bases; bases outside gene matches: 9. The CDR3 nucleotides read TGTGCCAGCATTAACAGGGGTGTAGTTGAAAAACTGTTTTTT. The encoded protein is CASINRGVVEKLFF.

This chain links TRBV6-4 with TRBJ2-2; 7 bases line up with TRBD1. Germline CDR1 MRHNA, CDR2 SNTAGT. The CDR3 spans 15 residues. The ends lost 2 bases at V and 3 bases at J; junction bases unmatched: 3. The CDR3: CASSDRGRDTGELFF. CDR3 bases: TGTGCCAGCAGTGACAGGGGGCGCGACACCGGGGAGCTGTTTTTT.

CDR3 sequence reads: CASSRSAQDYGYTF. The DNA of the CDR3 is TGTGCCAGCAGCCGGTCGGCACAGGACTATGGCTACACCTTC. This chain uses TRBV7-3 with TRBJ1-2; TRBD1 might be the D (5 bases). The V end lost 5 bases, the J end lost 3 bases, and 13 bases lay between the germline ends. Looked up from germline, CDR1 is SGHTA and CDR2 is FQGTGA. This CDR3 comprises 14 residues.

V gene TRBV18 combines with J gene TRBJ2-7; 10 bases are a match to TRBD1. CDR3 length: 17 amino acids. Trimming at V came to 6 bases and at J to 0 bases, leaving 11 bases not matched to a gene. The germline gives CDR1 KGHSH, CDR2 LQKENI. Here the CDR3 DNA reads TGTGCCAGCTCCGGACAGGGGGGTTATGATGGCTCCTACGAGCAGTACTTC. This encodes CASSGQGGYDGSYEQYF.